This T cell receptor beta chain was captured in a study of blood T cell repertoires in COVID-19. Study-level background: Nucleic acid was either cDNA or gDNA, and it came from T cells, B-cell-depleted T cells, or PBMCs.

Clinical history as reported by participants underpinned cohort assignment. V was shortened by 7 bases and J by 10 bases, with 17 bases between the two germline ends. CDR3 size: 14 residues. The germline gives CDR1 SNHLY, CDR2 FYNNEI. Original data processing: Reference gene primers were amplified, and this amplification served to estimate nucleated cell counts. Only in-frame clones appear in the TCRdb table, and some are missing; sequencing was by immunoSEQ multiplex PCR. V, J and clone size were drawn from that table, and D and trimming were deduced from the DNA. The sample lists over 120,000 clones, 75% to 90% occurring once.

This TCR was sampled from a man aged 50 or older who had recovered from COVID-19. Source material: PBMCs or T cells enriched from blood (not recorded which). The chain combines TRBV2 with TRBJ1-6; D gene unclear. The CDR3 region has the DNA TGTGCCAGCACGACGGGTGGCAACGTATCACCCCTCCACTTT. The encoded protein is CASTTGGNVSPLHF.